The text below deals with one T cell receptor (beta chain). Sequenced by immunoSEQ multiplex PCR; TCRdb stores in-frame clones only, minus some. In the table there are approximately 7,000 clones, about two thirds of which are singletons. This entry comes from a study of neoadjuvant anti-PD-1 for oral cavity cancer. The overall study: Non-progressing patients received a fourth nivolumab dose near day 43, then surgery on days 50-56.

V was trimmed by 2 bases and J by 10 bases, leaving 12 bases between them. The CDR3 contains 14 residues. Germline lookup yields CDR1 MNHEY and CDR2 SMNVEV (reference sequence). The rearrangement uses TRBV27 and TRBJ1-6; D unclear. This TCR derives from a person between 40 and 79 years old with oral cavity squamous cell carcinoma. Material: PBMCs, obtained before nivolumab (anti-PD-1) treatment. As DNA, the CDR3 is TGTGCCAGCAGTTTAATTAGGACGGGATCACCCCTCCACTTT. Translating it yields CASSLIRTGSPLHF.